This is a list of T cell receptor beta chains from one sample in a study of T cells in Graves' hyperthyroidism and ophthalmopathy. Using its own MiXCR run on the multiplex PCR reads, TCRdb lists one record per CDR3 protein. The sample holds some 350,000 distinct CDR3 sequences, 13% to 15% seen once. What was sequenced was blood. Receptors were obtained from a woman aged 60 to 75 with Graves' ophthalmopathy. Both conserved end residues are part of each CDR3. Each record gives: D gene, V gene, clone size, J gene, CDR3 protein, CDR3 DNA. A D gene is named only where the DNA matches it firmly. Size tells how often a clone was seen (once, few, many) or the class of an expanded clone, and some rows leave it out.

D gene: NA; V gene: TRBV28; clone size: few; J gene: TRBJ1-5; CDR3 protein: CASSVTPGSRGHF; CDR3 DNA: TGTGCCAGCAGCGTTACTCCGGGCAGCCGGGGGCATTTT
D gene: TRBD2; V gene: TRBV12-3/TRBV12-4; clone size: many; J gene: TRBJ2-2; CDR3 protein: CASSFSKLAGVFGELFF; CDR3 DNA: TGTGCCAGCAGTTTTTCGAAACTAGCGGGAGTTTTCGGGGAGCTGTTTTTT
D gene: NA; V gene: TRBV20-1; clone size: many; J gene: TRBJ1-5; CDR3 protein: CSARDERGGNQPQHF; CDR3 DNA: TGCAGTGCTAGAGATGAAAGGGGAGGCAATCAGCCCCAGCATTTT
D gene: NA; V gene: TRBV5-6; clone size: NA; J gene: TRBJ1-1; CDR3 protein: CASSLIGVNTEAFF; CDR3 DNA: TGTGCCAGCAGCTTGATAGGGGTGAACACTGAAGCTTTCTTT
D gene: TRBD2; V gene: TRBV7-2; clone size: many; J gene: TRBJ2-5; CDR3 protein: CASSLNSGRQETQYF; CDR3 DNA: TGTGCCAGCAGCTTAAATAGCGGGAGGCAAGAGACCCAGTACTTC
D gene: NA; V gene: TRBV6-2/TRBV6-3; clone size: NA; J gene: TRBJ2-1; CDR3 protein: CASSYSPSTYNEQFF; CDR3 DNA: TGTGCCAGCAGTTACTCCCCTTCAACTTACAATGAGCAGTTCTTC
D gene: NA; V gene: TRBV6-5; clone size: few; J gene: TRBJ1-1; CDR3 protein: CASSYRKGSEAFF; CDR3 DNA: TGTGCCAGCAGTTACAGGAAGGGTTCTGAAGCTTTCTTT
D gene: TRBD1; V gene: TRBV12-3/TRBV12-4; clone size: NA; J gene: TRBJ2-7; CDR3 protein: CASSPNFQGAREQYF; CDR3 DNA: TGTGCCAGCAGCCCGAACTTCCAGGGGGCTAGGGAGCAGTACTTC
D gene: NA; V gene: TRBV5-8; clone size: NA; J gene: TRBJ2-5; CDR3 protein: CASSRDQQTQYF; CDR3 DNA: TGTGCCAGCAGCCGGGACCAACAGACCCAGTACTTC
D gene: TRBD1; V gene: TRBV3-1; clone size: NA; J gene: TRBJ2-7; CDR3 protein: CASTTTGGTYEQYF; CDR3 DNA: TGTGCCAGCACCACGACAGGGGGCACTTACGAGCAGTACTTC
D gene: NA; V gene: TRBV20-1; clone size: few; J gene: TRBJ1-1; CDR3 protein: CSATSGQGVTEAFF; CDR3 DNA: TGCAGTGCTACGTCGGGGCAGGGTGTCACTGAAGCTTTCTTT
D gene: NA; V gene: TRBV20-1; clone size: NA; J gene: TRBJ1-6; CDR3 protein: CSARLIGESSYNSPLHF; CDR3 DNA: TGCAGTGCGCGACTAATTGGGGAGAGCTCCTATAATTCACCCCTCCACTTT
D gene: NA; V gene: TRBV6-1; clone size: many; J gene: TRBJ2-3; CDR3 protein: CASSQLGGLVTDTQYF; CDR3 DNA: TGTGCCAGCAGCCAGCTGGGGGGATTGGTCACAGATACGCAGTATTTT
D gene: NA; V gene: TRBV6-9; clone size: NA; J gene: TRBJ1-1; CDR3 protein: CASSYAEITEAFF; CDR3 DNA: TGTGCCAGCAGTTACGCGGAGATTACTGAAGCTTTCTTT
D gene: TRBD1; V gene: TRBV24-1; clone size: NA; J gene: TRBJ1-1; CDR3 protein: CATSGGVDTEAFF; CDR3 DNA: TGTGCCACCTCAGGGGGCGTGGACACTGAAGCTTTCTTT
D gene: NA; V gene: TRBV6-2/TRBV6-3; clone size: few; J gene: TRBJ2-2; CDR3 protein: CASRVPSENTGELFF; CDR3 DNA: TGTGCCAGCAGGGTCCCTAGCGAAAACACCGGGGAGCTGTTTTTT
D gene: NA; V gene: TRBV12-3/TRBV12-4; clone size: many; J gene: TRBJ1-4; CDR3 protein: CASSWGEEKLFF; CDR3 DNA: TGTGCCAGCAGTTGGGGGGAGGAAAAACTGTTTTTT
D gene: NA; V gene: TRBV12-3/TRBV12-4; clone size: NA; J gene: TRBJ2-4; CDR3 protein: CASSKTKTDQYF; CDR3 DNA: TGTGCCAGCAGTAAAACAAAAACGGATCAGTACTTC
D gene: NA; V gene: TRBV20-1; clone size: once; J gene: TRBJ2-3; CDR3 protein: CSAEAGPGTDTQYF; CDR3 DNA: TGCAGTGCTGAGGCGGGGCCTGGCACAGATACGCAGTATTTT
D gene: TRBD2; V gene: TRBV11-2; clone size: many; J gene: TRBJ2-5; CDR3 protein: CASSLRGLAAQETQYF; CDR3 DNA: TGTGCCAGCAGCTTGAGGGGACTAGCGGCTCAAGAGACCCAGTACTTC
D gene: TRBD2; V gene: TRBV5-4; clone size: few; J gene: TRBJ2-1; CDR3 protein: CASSYLGLADDNGQFF; CDR3 DNA: TGTGCCAGCAGCTATCTAGGGCTAGCGGATGACAATGGGCAGTTCTTC
D gene: TRBD2; V gene: TRBV29-1; clone size: many; J gene: TRBJ2-3; CDR3 protein: CSVEEPAGSTQYF; CDR3 DNA: TGCAGCGTTGAAGAACCAGCGGGGAGTACGCAGTATTTT
D gene: NA; V gene: TRBV20-1; clone size: many; J gene: TRBJ2-7; CDR3 protein: CSASSGTLYEQYF; CDR3 DNA: TGCAGTGCTAGTAGTGGGACCCTCTACGAGCAGTACTTC
D gene: NA; V gene: TRBV19; clone size: few; J gene: TRBJ1-4; CDR3 protein: CASSPTGGREKLFF; CDR3 DNA: TGTGCCAGTAGTCCAACCGGGGGACGGGAAAAACTGTTTTTT
D gene: NA; V gene: TRBV11-1; clone size: many; J gene: TRBJ2-7; CDR3 protein: CASSLQGLEQYF; CDR3 DNA: TGTGCCAGCAGCTTACAGGGGCTTGAGCAGTACTTC
D gene: TRBD1; V gene: TRBV9; clone size: NA; J gene: TRBJ2-3; CDR3 protein: CASSVAQGASTDTQYF; CDR3 DNA: TGTGCCAGCAGCGTAGCTCAGGGGGCCTCGACAGATACGCAGTATTTT
D gene: TRBD2; V gene: TRBV19; clone size: NA; J gene: TRBJ2-1; CDR3 protein: CASRQQAGTSPSSYNEQFF; CDR3 DNA: TGTGCCAGTAGACAACAAGCGGGGACGTCGCCCAGCTCCTACAATGAGCAGTTCTTC
D gene: TRBD2; V gene: TRBV14; clone size: NA; J gene: TRBJ2-1; CDR3 protein: CASSQDPGLAGLSSYNEQFF; CDR3 DNA: TGTGCCAGCAGCCAAGATCCGGGACTAGCGGGTTTGAGCTCCTACAATGAGCAGTTCTTC
D gene: TRBD2; V gene: TRBV2; clone size: NA; J gene: TRBJ2-1; CDR3 protein: CASSSGSRHWEQFF; CDR3 DNA: TGTGCCAGCAGTAGCGGGAGCCGCCATTGGGAGCAGTTCTTC
D gene: TRBD2; V gene: TRBV18; clone size: few; J gene: TRBJ2-1; CDR3 protein: CASSLAGASDEQFF; CDR3 DNA: TGTGCCAGCTCCCTAGCGGGAGCGTCTGATGAGCAGTTCTTC
D gene: TRBD1; V gene: TRBV5-4; clone size: NA; J gene: TRBJ1-6; CDR3 protein: CASSADRSSYNSPLHF; CDR3 DNA: TGTGCCAGCAGCGCGGACAGGAGCTCCTATAATTCACCCCTCCACTTT
D gene: NA; V gene: TRBV5-8; clone size: many; J gene: TRBJ2-3; CDR3 protein: CASSFQGSTDTQYF; CDR3 DNA: TGTGCCAGCAGCTTTCAGGGCAGCACAGATACGCAGTATTTT
D gene: NA; V gene: TRBV28; clone size: many; J gene: TRBJ1-2; CDR3 protein: CAGSGDGLDYGYTF; CDR3 DNA: TGTGCCGGATCGGGGGACGGCCTAGACTATGGCTACACCTTC
D gene: TRBD2; V gene: TRBV20-1; clone size: NA; J gene: TRBJ2-7; CDR3 protein: CSAPRGGGTYEQYF; CDR3 DNA: TGCAGTGCCCCACGGGGGGGGGGAACCTACGAGCAGTACTTC
D gene: NA; V gene: TRBV3-1; clone size: NA; J gene: TRBJ2-2; CDR3 protein: CASSQTGTGELFF; CDR3 DNA: TGTGCCAGCAGCCAGACTGGAACCGGGGAGCTGTTTTTT
D gene: NA; V gene: TRBV29-1; clone size: few; J gene: TRBJ2-7; CDR3 protein: CSAFERPYEQYF; CDR3 DNA: TGCAGCGCGTTTGAGCGTCCCTACGAGCAGTACTTC
D gene: NA; V gene: TRBV7-2; clone size: many; J gene: TRBJ1-1; CDR3 protein: CASLPGLRNTEAFF; CDR3 DNA: TGTGCCAGCCTCCCGGGGCTGAGGAACACTGAAGCTTTCTTT
D gene: NA; V gene: TRBV12-5; clone size: NA; J gene: TRBJ2-1; CDR3 protein: CASGTPGPMGVYNEQFF; CDR3 DNA: TGTGCTAGTGGAACCCCAGGCCCCATGGGAGTCTACAATGAGCAGTTCTTC
D gene: NA; V gene: TRBV7-9; clone size: NA; J gene: TRBJ2-1; CDR3 protein: CASSATRANNNEQFF; CDR3 DNA: TGTGCCAGCAGCGCAACTAGGGCGAATAACAATGAGCAGTTCTTC
D gene: TRBD1; V gene: TRBV2; clone size: NA; J gene: TRBJ2-7; CDR3 protein: CASQPETGGAGGLYEQYF; CDR3 DNA: TGTGCCAGCCAGCCGGAGACAGGGGGCGCGGGAGGACTATACGAGCAGTACTTC
D gene: NA; V gene: TRBV29-1; clone size: few; J gene: TRBJ2-3; CDR3 protein: CSVRGGRTDTQYF; CDR3 DNA: TGCAGCGTCCGAGGGGGGCGGACAGATACGCAGTATTTT
D gene: NA; V gene: TRBV7-3; clone size: many; J gene: TRBJ2-2; CDR3 protein: CASSFAGGAGELFF; CDR3 DNA: TGTGCCAGCAGCTTCGCGGGTGGGGCCGGGGAGCTGTTTTTT
D gene: TRBD1; V gene: TRBV18; clone size: many; J gene: TRBJ2-5; CDR3 protein: CASSSDRGETQYF; CDR3 DNA: TGTGCCAGCTCAAGTGACAGGGGAGAGACCCAGTACTTC
D gene: TRBD2; V gene: TRBV4-1; clone size: NA; J gene: TRBJ2-5; CDR3 protein: CASSQGLAGGLSQETQYF; CDR3 DNA: TGCGCCAGCAGCCAAGGACTAGCGGGAGGGCTTTCTCAAGAGACCCAGTACTTC
D gene: NA; V gene: TRBV2; clone size: many; J gene: TRBJ1-5; CDR3 protein: CATREGQPNQPQHF; CDR3 DNA: TGTGCGACGAGGGAGGGACAACCCAATCAGCCCCAGCATTTT
D gene: NA; V gene: TRBV20-1; clone size: many; J gene: TRBJ1-1; CDR3 protein: CSAPIEQGNTEAFF; CDR3 DNA: TGCAGTGCCCCGATAGAACAGGGGAACACTGAAGCTTTCTTT
D gene: NA; V gene: TRBV18; clone size: many; J gene: TRBJ1-2; CDR3 protein: CASSLGQREGYTF; CDR3 DNA: TGTGCCAGCTCCCTTGGACAGAGGGAGGGCTACACCTTC
D gene: NA; V gene: TRBV27; clone size: many; J gene: TRBJ2-3; CDR3 protein: CASSRSWDTQYF; CDR3 DNA: TGTGCCAGCAGTAGATCGTGGGATACGCAGTATTTT
D gene: NA; V gene: TRBV20-1; clone size: few; J gene: TRBJ1-1; CDR3 protein: CSAIPLIATEAFF; CDR3 DNA: TGCAGTGCTATTCCCCTCATTGCCACTGAAGCTTTCTTT
D gene: TRBD2; V gene: TRBV2; clone size: many; J gene: TRBJ2-2; CDR3 protein: CASRYTSANTGELFF; CDR3 DNA: TGTGCCAGCAGGTATACTAGCGCGAACACCGGGGAGCTGTTTTTT